This TCR beta chain was found in a study of blood T cell repertoires in COVID-19. The V gene end was trimmed by 3 bases and the J gene end by 3 bases; junction bases not matched to a gene: 14. The germline V gene has CDR1 GTSNPN and CDR2 SVGIG (reference sequence). This CDR3 contains 17 residues. Assay: immunoSEQ multiplex PCR; the TCRdb copy retains only in-frame clones and omits some. The top ten hold more than 7% of the sample, which has tens of thousands of clones, just under 90% seen once. Sample: peripheral blood. The sequence came from a man older than 75 with active or convalescent COVID-19. The rearrangement links TRBV30 to TRBJ1-3, with 7 nucleotides matching TRBD1. The CDR3 DNA is TGTGCCTGGAGCATGGGACAGCGCCGTTCGAGTGGAAACACCATATATTTT. Translating it yields CAWSMGQRRSSGNTIYF.